This entry concerns a single TCR beta chain. The target antigen is unknown. This specimen belongs to a study of CD8+ T cells in alopecia areata. Study-level results: Resident alphabeta T cells of normal skin are also sequenced in scalp samples.

cDNA reverse transcribed from extracted RNA served as the sequencing template. Profiling relied on immunoSEQ multiplex PCR, and the TCRdb table lists in-frame clones only, not all of them. The table lists about 120,000 clones, roughly 63% of them singletons, with just under 30% in the top ten. Indicated treatment: oral pan-JAK inhibitor, 5-10 mg twice daily. The clonotype originates from a human donor with alopecia areata. Material: CD8+ T cells sorted from blood, obtained at week 4, from a patient treated with tofacitinib.

CDR3 sequence: CACDRGSSPLHF. In DNA, the CDR3 is TGTGCCTGTGACAGGGGTTCCTCACCCCTCCACTTT. The V gene is TRBV30, the J gene TRBJ1-6, with 8 bases fitting TRBD1. Germline V gives CDR1 GTSNPN, CDR2 SVGIG (reference sequence). The CDR3 runs 12 residues. V trimming: 6 bases; J trimming: 10 bases; junction bases outside the gene matches: 5.